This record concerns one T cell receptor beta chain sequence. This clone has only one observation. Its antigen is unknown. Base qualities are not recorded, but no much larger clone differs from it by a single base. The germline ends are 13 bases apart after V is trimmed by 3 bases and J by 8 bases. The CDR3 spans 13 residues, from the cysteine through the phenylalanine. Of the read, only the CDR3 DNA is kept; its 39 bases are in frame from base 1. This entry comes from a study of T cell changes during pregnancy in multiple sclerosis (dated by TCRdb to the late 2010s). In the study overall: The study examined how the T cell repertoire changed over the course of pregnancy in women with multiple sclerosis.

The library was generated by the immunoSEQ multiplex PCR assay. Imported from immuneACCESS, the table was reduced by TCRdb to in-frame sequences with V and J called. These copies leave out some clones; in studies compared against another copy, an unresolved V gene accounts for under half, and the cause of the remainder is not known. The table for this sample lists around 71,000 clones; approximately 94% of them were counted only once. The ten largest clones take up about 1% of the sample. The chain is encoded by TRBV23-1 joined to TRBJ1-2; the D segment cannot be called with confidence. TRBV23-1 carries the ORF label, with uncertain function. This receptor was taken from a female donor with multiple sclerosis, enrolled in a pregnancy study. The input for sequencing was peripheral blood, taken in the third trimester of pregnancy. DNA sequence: TGCGCCAGCAGTCACCTCCGGAGGGCCGGCTACACCTTC. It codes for CASSHLRRAGYTF.